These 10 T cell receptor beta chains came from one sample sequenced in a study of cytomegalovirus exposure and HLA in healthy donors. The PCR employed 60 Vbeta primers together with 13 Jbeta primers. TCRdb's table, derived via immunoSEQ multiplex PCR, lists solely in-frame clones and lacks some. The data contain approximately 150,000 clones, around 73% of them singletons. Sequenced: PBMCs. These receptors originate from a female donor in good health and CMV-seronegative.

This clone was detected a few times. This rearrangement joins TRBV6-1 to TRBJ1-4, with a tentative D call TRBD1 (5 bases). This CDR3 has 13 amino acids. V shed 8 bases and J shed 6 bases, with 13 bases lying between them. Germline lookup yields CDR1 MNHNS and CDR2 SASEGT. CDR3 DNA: TGTGCCAGCTTTGGGGCCAGGCATGAAAAACTGTTTTTT. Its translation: CASFGARHEKLFF.

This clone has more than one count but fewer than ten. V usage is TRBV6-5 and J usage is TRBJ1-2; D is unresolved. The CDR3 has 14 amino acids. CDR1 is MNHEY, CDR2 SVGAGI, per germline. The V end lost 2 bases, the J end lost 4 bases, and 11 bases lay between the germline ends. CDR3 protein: CASSYHGSVYGYTF. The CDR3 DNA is TGTGCCAGCAGTTACCATGGCAGTGTCTATGGCTACACCTTC.

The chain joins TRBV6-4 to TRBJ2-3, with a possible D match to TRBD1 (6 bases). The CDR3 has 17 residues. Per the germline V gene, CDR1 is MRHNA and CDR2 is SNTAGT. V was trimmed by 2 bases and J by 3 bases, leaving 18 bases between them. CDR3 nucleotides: TGTGCCAGCAGTGACGGTCGAGAAGGAGGACAGACAGATACGCAGTATTTT. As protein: CASSDGREGGQTDTQYF.

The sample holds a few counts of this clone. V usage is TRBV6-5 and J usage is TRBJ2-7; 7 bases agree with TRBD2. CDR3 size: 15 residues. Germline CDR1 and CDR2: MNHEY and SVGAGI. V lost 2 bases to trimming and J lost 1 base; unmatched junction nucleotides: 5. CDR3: CASSYTQGGSYEQYF. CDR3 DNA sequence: TGTGCCAGCAGTTACACCCAGGGAGGGTCCTACGAGCAGTACTTC.

The chain's CDR3 is CASSYDLGVSNQPQHF. The CDR3 nucleotides are TGTGCCAGCAGTTATGACCTAGGAGTTTCGAATCAGCCCCAGCATTTT. The chain links TRBV6-5 to TRBJ1-5; no clear D. CDR1 and CDR2 from the germline V gene are MNHEY and SVGAGI. Trimming took off 3 bases at V and 4 bases at J, with 16 bases between the two ends. The CDR3 covers 16 residues.

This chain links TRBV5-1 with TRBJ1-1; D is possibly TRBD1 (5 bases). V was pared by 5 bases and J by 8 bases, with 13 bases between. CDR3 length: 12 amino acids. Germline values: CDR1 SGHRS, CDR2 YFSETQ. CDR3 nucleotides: TGCGCCAGCAGTTCTGACAGTTGGGAAGCTTTCTTT. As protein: CASSSDSWEAFF.

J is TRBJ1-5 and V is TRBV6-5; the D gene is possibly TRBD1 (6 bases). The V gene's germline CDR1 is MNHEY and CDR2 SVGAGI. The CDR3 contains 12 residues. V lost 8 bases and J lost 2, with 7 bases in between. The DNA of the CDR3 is TGTGCCAGCTCAGGGGGCAATCAGCCCCAGCATTTT. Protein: CASSGGNQPQHF.

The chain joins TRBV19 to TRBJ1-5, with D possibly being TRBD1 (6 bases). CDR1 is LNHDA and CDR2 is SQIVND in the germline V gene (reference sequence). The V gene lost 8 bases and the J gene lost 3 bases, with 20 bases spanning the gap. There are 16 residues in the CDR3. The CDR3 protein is CASRDGGGWDNQPQHF. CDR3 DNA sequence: TGTGCCAGTCGCGATGGCGGGGGCTGGGACAATCAGCCCCAGCATTTT.

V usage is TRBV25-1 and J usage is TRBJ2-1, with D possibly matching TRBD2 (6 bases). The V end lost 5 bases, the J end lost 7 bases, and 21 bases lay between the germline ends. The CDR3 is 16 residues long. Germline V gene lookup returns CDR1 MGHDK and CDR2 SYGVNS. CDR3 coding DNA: TGTGCCAGCAGTCCCCGTCTCTCGGGAGCAGTTAATGAGCAGTTCTTC. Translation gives CASSPRLSGAVNEQFF.

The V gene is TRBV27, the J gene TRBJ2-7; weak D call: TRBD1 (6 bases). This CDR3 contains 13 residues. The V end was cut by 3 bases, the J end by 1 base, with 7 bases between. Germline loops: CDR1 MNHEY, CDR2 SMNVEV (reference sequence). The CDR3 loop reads CASSFRGSYEQYF. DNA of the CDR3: TGTGCCAGCAGTTTCAGGGGATCCTACGAGCAGTACTTC.